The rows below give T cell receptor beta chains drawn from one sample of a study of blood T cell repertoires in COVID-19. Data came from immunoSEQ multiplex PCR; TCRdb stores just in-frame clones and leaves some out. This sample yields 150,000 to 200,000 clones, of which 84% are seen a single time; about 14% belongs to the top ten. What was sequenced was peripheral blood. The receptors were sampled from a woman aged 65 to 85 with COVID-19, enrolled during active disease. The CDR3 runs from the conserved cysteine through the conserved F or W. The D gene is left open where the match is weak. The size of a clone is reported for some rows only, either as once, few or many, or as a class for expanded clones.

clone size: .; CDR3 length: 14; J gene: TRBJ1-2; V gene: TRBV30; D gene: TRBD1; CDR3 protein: CAWSRQGALYGYTF; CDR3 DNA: TGTGCCTGGAGTCGACAGGGGGCTCTCTATGGCTACACCTTC
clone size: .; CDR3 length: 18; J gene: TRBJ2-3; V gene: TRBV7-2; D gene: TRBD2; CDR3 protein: CASSLATSGMISTDTQYF; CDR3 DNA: TGTGCCAGCAGCTTGGCGACTAGCGGGATGATATCCACAGATACGCAGTATTTT
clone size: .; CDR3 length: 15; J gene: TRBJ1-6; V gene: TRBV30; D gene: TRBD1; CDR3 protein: CAQRGDRGYNSPLHF; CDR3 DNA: TGTGCCCAAAGGGGGGACAGGGGCTATAATTCACCCCTCCACTTT
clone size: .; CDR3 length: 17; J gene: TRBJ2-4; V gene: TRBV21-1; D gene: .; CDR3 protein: CASSDSTTGGDGDIQYF; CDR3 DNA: TGTGCCAGCAGCGATTCCACCACAGGGGGGGACGGGGACATTCAGTACTTC
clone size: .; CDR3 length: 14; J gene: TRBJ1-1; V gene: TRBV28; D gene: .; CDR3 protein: CASSFRTGNTEAFF; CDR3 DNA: TGTGCCAGCAGTTTCCGAACAGGGAACACTGAAGCTTTCTTT
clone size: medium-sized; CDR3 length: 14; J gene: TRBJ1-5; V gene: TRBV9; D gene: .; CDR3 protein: CASSVGALNQPQHF; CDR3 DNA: TGTGCCAGCAGCGTAGGGGCTCTAAATCAGCCCCAGCATTTT
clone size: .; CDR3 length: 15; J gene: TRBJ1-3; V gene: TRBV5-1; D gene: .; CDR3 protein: CASSLSSQTGNTIYF; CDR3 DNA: TGCGCCAGCAGCTTGTCTAGCCAAACTGGAAACACCATATATTTT
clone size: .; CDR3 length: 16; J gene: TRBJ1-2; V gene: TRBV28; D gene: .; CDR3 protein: CASSTLPLGAEKGYTF; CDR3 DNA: TGTGCCAGCTCGACGTTACCCCTCGGAGCAGAGAAGGGCTACACCTTC
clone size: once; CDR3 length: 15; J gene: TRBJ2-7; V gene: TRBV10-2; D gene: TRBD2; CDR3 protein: CASSERRGGSYEQYF; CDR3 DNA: TGCGCCAGCAGTGAACGGCGCGGGGGTTCCTACGAGCAGTACTTC
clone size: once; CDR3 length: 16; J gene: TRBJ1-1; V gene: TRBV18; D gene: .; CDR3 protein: CASSPPGAIWNTEAFF; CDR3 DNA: TGTGCCAGCTCACCACCGGGGGCCATCTGGAACACTGAAGCTTTCTTT
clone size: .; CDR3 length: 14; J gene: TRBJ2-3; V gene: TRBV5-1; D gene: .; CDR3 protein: CASAPGSSTDTQYF; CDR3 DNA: TGCGCCAGCGCTCCGGGAAGTAGCACAGATACGCAGTATTTT
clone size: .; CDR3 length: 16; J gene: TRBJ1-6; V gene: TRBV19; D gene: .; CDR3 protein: CASSIGFSTHNSPLHF; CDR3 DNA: TGTGCCAGTAGTATCGGGTTTTCTACTCATAATTCACCCCTCCACTTT
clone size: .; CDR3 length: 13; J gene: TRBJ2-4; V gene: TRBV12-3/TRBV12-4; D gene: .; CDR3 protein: CASSLLQGYIQYF; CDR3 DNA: TGTGCCAGCAGTTTATTGCAGGGGTACATTCAGTACTTC
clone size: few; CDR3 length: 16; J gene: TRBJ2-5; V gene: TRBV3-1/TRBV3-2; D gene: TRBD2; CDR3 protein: CASSQRLALTGETQYF; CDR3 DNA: TGTGCCAGCAGCCAACGACTAGCGCTAACGGGAGAGACCCAGTACTTC
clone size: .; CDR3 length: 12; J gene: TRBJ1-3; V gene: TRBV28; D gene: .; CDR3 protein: CASLQSRNTIYF; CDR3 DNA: TGTGCCAGCCTTCAGTCCAGAAACACCATATATTTT
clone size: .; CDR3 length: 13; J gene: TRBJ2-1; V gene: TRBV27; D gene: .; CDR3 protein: CASSLAGINEQFF; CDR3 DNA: TGTGCCAGCAGTTTAGCGGGGATCAATGAGCAGTTCTTC
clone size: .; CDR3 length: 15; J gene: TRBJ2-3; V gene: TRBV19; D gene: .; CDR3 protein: CASSISSQGGDTQYF; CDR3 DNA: TGTGCCAGTAGTATATCTTCCCAGGGGGGAGATACGCAGTATTTT
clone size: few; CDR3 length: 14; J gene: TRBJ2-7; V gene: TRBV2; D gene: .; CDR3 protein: CASSEGAGSYEQYF; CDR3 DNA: TGTGCCAGCAGTGAAGGTGCGGGATCCTACGAGCAGTACTTC
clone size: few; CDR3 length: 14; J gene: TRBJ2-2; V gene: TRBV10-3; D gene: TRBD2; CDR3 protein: CAISREGDTGELFF; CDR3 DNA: TGTGCCATCAGCCGGGAGGGTGACACCGGGGAGCTGTTTTTT
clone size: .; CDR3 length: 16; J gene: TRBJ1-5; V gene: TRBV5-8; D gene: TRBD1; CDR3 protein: CASLGQDKGINQPQHF; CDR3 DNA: TGTGCCAGCCTAGGACAGGACAAGGGAATTAATCAGCCCCAGCATTTT
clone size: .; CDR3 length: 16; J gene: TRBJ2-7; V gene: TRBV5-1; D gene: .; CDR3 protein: CASSPLPGLNSYEQYF; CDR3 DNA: TGCGCCAGCAGCCCCCTGCCGGGTCTGAACTCCTACGAGCAGTACTTC
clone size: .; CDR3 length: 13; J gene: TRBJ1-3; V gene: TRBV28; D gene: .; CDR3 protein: CASRAPAGNTIYF; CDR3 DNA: TGTGCCAGCCGTGCCCCGGCTGGAAACACCATATATTTT
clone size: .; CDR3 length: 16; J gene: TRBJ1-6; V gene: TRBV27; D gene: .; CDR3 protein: CASSLTEGVGNSPLHF; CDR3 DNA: TGTGCCAGCAGTTTAACGGAAGGGGTGGGTAATTCACCCCTCCACTTT
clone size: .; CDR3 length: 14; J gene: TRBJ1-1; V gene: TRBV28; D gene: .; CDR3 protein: CASSPGYAYTEAFF; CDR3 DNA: TGTGCCAGCAGTCCAGGATATGCCTACACTGAAGCTTTCTTT
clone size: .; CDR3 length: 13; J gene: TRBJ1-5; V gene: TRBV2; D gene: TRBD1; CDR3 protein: CASRDQGEQPQHF; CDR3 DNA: TGTGCCAGCAGGGATCAGGGGGAGCAGCCCCAGCATTTT
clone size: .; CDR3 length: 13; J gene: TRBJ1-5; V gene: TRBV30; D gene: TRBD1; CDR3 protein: CAWSVQGVQPQHF; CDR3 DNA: TGTGCCTGGAGTGTACAGGGGGTTCAGCCCCAGCATTTT
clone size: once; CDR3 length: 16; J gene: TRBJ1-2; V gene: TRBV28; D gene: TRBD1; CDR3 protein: CASSFDRDRAVGGYTF; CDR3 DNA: TGTGCCAGCAGTTTCGACCGAGACAGGGCTGTCGGTGGCTACACCTTC
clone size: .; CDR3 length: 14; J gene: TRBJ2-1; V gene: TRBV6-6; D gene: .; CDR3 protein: CASSPRGSYNEQFF; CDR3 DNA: TGTGCCAGCAGCCCTCGGGGGTCCTACAATGAGCAGTTCTTC
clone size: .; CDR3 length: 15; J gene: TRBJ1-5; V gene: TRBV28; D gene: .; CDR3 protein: CAAQGKGYSNQPQHF; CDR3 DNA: TGTGCCGCCCAGGGAAAGGGGTATAGCAATCAGCCCCAGCATTTT